The rows below give T cell receptor beta chains drawn from one sample of a study of T cells in narcolepsy. Profiling relied on immunoSEQ multiplex PCR, and the TCRdb table lists in-frame clones only, not all of them. The sample shows tens of thousands of clones, roughly four fifths of them seen only once. The sequenced sample was CD45RA- memory CD4+ T cells from PBMCs. These receptors all stem from a human donor with narcolepsy. The CDR3 runs from the conserved cysteine through the conserved F or W.

cdr3_aa: CASNKGTNLNEQFF
v_call: TRBV5-6
j_call: TRBJ2-1

cdr3_aa: CASGTGPPYNEQFF
v_call: TRBV10-2
j_call: TRBJ2-1

cdr3_aa: CASSDWAVNEKLFF
v_call: TRBV25-1
j_call: TRBJ1-4

cdr3_aa: CAWSWGGTGATNQPQHF
v_call: TRBV30
j_call: TRBJ1-5

cdr3_aa: CASSSGAGDEQFF
v_call: TRBV5-1
j_call: TRBJ2-1

cdr3_aa: CASSQEGRGPYEQYF
v_call: TRBV4-3
j_call: TRBJ2-7

cdr3_aa: CASSKGLAGQYEQYF
v_call: TRBV25-1
j_call: TRBJ2-7

cdr3_aa: CASSYSFGPRSPLHF
v_call: TRBV6-5
j_call: TRBJ1-6

cdr3_aa: CASSPLTGSYGYTF
v_call: TRBV28
j_call: TRBJ1-2

cdr3_aa: CASSLDPTGYTF
v_call: TRBV5-4
j_call: TRBJ1-2

cdr3_aa: CASIRTSPNEQFF
v_call: TRBV6-6
j_call: TRBJ2-1

cdr3_aa: CASSTSGTGGSNNEQFF
v_call: TRBV11-3
j_call: TRBJ2-1

cdr3_aa: CASSFLGQSEAFF
v_call: TRBV11-2
j_call: TRBJ1-1

cdr3_aa: CASSFGGTVETQYF
v_call: TRBV5-1
j_call: TRBJ2-5

cdr3_aa: CSVFREGNTEAFF
v_call: TRBV29-1
j_call: TRBJ1-1

cdr3_aa: CASSPSSGTGAFEQFF
v_call: TRBV4-2
j_call: TRBJ2-1

cdr3_aa: CASSDSSLLVEQFF
v_call: TRBV6-1
j_call: TRBJ2-1

cdr3_aa: CASSSYRGQTYEQYF
v_call: TRBV7-2
j_call: TRBJ2-7

cdr3_aa: CASSVGVGVGVNTEAFF
v_call: TRBV9
j_call: TRBJ1-1

cdr3_aa: CASSEVGSGNEQFF
v_call: TRBV6-1
j_call: TRBJ2-1

cdr3_aa: CASRAHSRAEAFF
v_call: TRBV5-1
j_call: TRBJ1-1

cdr3_aa: CASSRPGMGLAFF
v_call: TRBV4-1
j_call: TRBJ1-1

cdr3_aa: CASSREVGGGAGELFF
v_call: TRBV7-2
j_call: TRBJ2-2

cdr3_aa: CASSQGGAHGYTF
v_call: TRBV5-8
j_call: TRBJ1-2

cdr3_aa: CASSTRWGQDSSYEQYF
v_call: TRBV7-9
j_call: TRBJ2-7

cdr3_aa: CASSEIGTDTQYF
v_call: TRBV25-1
j_call: TRBJ2-3

cdr3_aa: CASSLYDGRANSGNTIYF
v_call: TRBV11-2
j_call: TRBJ1-3

cdr3_aa: CASSISQGKETQYF
v_call: TRBV6-1
j_call: TRBJ2-5

cdr3_aa: CASSEVPGGAKNIQYF
v_call: TRBV6-1
j_call: TRBJ2-4

cdr3_aa: CASSVTGTGELFF
v_call: TRBV7-3
j_call: TRBJ2-2

cdr3_aa: CASSYSLGEAFF
v_call: TRBV6-6
j_call: TRBJ1-1

cdr3_aa: CASSSQDGEAFF
v_call: TRBV7-9
j_call: TRBJ1-1

cdr3_aa: CAWSAGNTEAFF
v_call: TRBV30
j_call: TRBJ1-1

cdr3_aa: CASSQELNTEAFF
v_call: TRBV14
j_call: TRBJ1-1

cdr3_aa: CASRTSGGNTGELFF
v_call: TRBV19
j_call: TRBJ2-2

cdr3_aa: CASSLYLAGDGGELFF
v_call: TRBV2
j_call: TRBJ2-2

cdr3_aa: CASSPPGLAVEQYF
v_call: TRBV18
j_call: TRBJ2-7